Below are 8 T cell receptor beta chains sequenced from a single sample in a study of regulatory T cells in long-lasting Graves disease (dated by TCRdb to about 2021). Library prep was done by multiplex PCR. The instrument was an Illumina HiSeq 4000. iRepertoire HTBI primers and Arm-PCR amplification of CDR3 regions were used to construct TCR beta libraries. Clones were called with MiXCR by TCRdb after fastp trimmed the public reads at Q25, and only in-frame beta chains were retained. Under each unique CDR3 protein, matching rows form one entry showing the most common genes and DNA. Here the sample has about 340,000 distinct CDR3 sequences; roughly a fifth occur a single time. The ten most abundant clones make up over 25% of the sample. The time point label corresponds to: persistent/refractory GD, antithyroid drugs over 5 years with positive TRAb. For both TCR sequencing and RNA sequencing, RNA was extracted from PBMCs in TRIzol.

Sequenced material: peripheral blood mononuclear cells (PBMCs), taken when the disease was refractory, from a patient treated with antithyroid drugs. These TCRs come from a female donor with Graves disease.

This clonotype was recorded at least ten times. This chain uses TRBV28 with TRBJ1-1, with D perhaps TRBD1 (6 bases). Deletions cut 8 bases from V and 8 bases from J, with 27 bases between. Germline-derived CDR1 and CDR2 are MDHEN and SYDVKM. There are 16 residues in the CDR3. CDR3 bases: TGTGCCAGCCGTCAGTTTACCGGGACAAAACACATAGAAGCTTTCTTT. Protein sequence: CASRQFTGTKHIEAFF.

This sequence joins TRBV25-1 and TRBJ2-7, with a weak D call TRBD2 (7 bases). The germline CDR1 and CDR2 sequences are MGHDK and SYGVNS. CDR3 length equals 15 residues. V was shortened by 2 bases and J by 2 bases, with 13 bases between the two germline ends. This CDR3 reads CASSEAGAPPYEQYF. The CDR3, as DNA: TGTGCCAGCAGTGAAGCGGGGGCCCCCCCCTACGAGCAGTACTTC.

The sample holds a few counts of this clonotype. The gene calls are TRBV5-1 and TRBJ2-2, with D perhaps assigned TRBD1 or TRBD2 (5 bases each). Trimming left V 2 bases short and J 4 bases short, with 21 bases between. Germline V lookup: CDR1 SGHRS, CDR2 YFSETQ. This CDR3 has 18 residues. Here the CDR3 reads CASSLWEPGTPGTGELFF. CDR3 DNA: TGCGCCAGCAGCTTATGGGAGCCAGGGACCCCCGGCACCGGGGAGCTGTTTTTT.

The rearrangement links TRBV28 to TRBJ2-7, with 7 positions matching TRBD1. This CDR3 comprises 14 residues. V was clipped by 7 bases and J by 0 bases; unmatched bases: 6. The germline CDR1 and CDR2 sequences are MDHEN and SYDVKM. In DNA, the CDR3 is TGTGCCAGCACTCTCGGGACAGTCTCCTACGAGCAGTACTTC. Translation: CASTLGTVSYEQYF.

This clonotype was observed many times. This chain connects TRBV12-3 or TRBV12-4 to TRBJ1-1; 12 nucleotides align to TRBD1. Germline trimming cut 0 bases from V and 0 bases from J; bases unmatched to any gene: 8. CDR3 length equals 19 residues. CDR3 protein: CASSLAPGQGARMNTEAFF. CDR3 nucleotides: TGTGCCAGCAGTTTAGCGCCGGGACAGGGGGCGCGAATGAACACTGAAGCTTTCTTT.

The chain uses TRBV15 and TRBJ2-7; TRBD1 matches at 9 bases. The CDR3 covers 18 residues. Germline CDR1 reads LNHNV; CDR2 reads YYDKDF (reference sequence). V was pared by 3 bases and J by 0 bases, with 12 bases of the junction left unmatched. DNA of the CDR3: TGTGCCACCAGCAGGGTAAAACCGGGACAGGGAATCTCCTACGAGCAGTACTTC. Translation gives CATSRVKPGQGISYEQYF.

This clonotype was recorded a few times. The V and J genes are TRBV6-1 and TRBJ1-6, with D possibly matching TRBD1 (5 bases). The CDR3 length is 15 residues. The V gene's germline CDR1 is MNHNS and CDR2 SASEGT. Trimming left V 0 bases short and J 7 bases short, with 10 bases between. The CDR3 region is CASSEAVGTNSPLHF. The CDR3, as DNA: TGTGCCAGCAGTGAAGCAGTGGGGACCAATTCACCCCTCCACTTT.

The rearrangement joins TRBV5-1 to TRBJ2-4; tentatively, D is TRBD1 (6 bases). Trimming took off 1 base at V and 3 bases at J, with 8 bases between the two ends. Germline CDR1 reads SGHRS; CDR2 reads YFSETQ. The CDR3 length is 14 residues. CDR3 DNA sequence: TGCGCCAGCAGCTTGCAGGGGAACAAAAACATTCAGTACTTC. Its protein is CASSLQGNKNIQYF.